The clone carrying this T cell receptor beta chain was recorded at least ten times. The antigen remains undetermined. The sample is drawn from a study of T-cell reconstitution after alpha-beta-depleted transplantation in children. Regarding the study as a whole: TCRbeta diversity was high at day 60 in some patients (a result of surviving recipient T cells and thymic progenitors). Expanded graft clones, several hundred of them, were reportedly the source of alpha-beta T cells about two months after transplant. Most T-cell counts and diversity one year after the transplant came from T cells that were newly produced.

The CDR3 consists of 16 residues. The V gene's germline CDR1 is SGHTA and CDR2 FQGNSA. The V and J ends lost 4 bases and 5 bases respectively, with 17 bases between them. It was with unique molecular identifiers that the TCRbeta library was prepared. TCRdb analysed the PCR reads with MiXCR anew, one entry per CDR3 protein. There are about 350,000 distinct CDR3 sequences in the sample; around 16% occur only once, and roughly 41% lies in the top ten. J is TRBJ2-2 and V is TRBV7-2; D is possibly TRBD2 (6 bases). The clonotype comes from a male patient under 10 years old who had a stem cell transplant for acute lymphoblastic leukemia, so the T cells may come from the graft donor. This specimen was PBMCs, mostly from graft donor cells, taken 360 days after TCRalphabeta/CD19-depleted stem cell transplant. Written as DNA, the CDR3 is TGTGCCAGCAGCTCTATCGGACTACTGCGGACCGGGGAGCTGTTTTTT. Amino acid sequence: CASSSIGLLRTGELFF.